This is a list of T cell receptor beta chains from one sample in a study of T cell clonotyping in hematopoietic cell transplantation. Sequencing was performed with immunoSEQ multiplex PCR; in TCRdb, only in-frame clones are kept and a portion is missing. The repertoire holds 35,000 to 45,000 clones, about 93% seen once, with about 0.8% in the top ten. The sequenced sample consisted of peripheral blood mononuclear cells. All receptors derive from a woman between 50 and 59 years old in good health. Some clones in this sample may be carry-over from other donors' samples. Each CDR3 is given with its conserved first and last residue. Each record gives: V gene, D gene, J gene, clone size, CDR3 protein, CDR3 DNA. D genes are given only for firm matches. The size field is filled for only some rows; it gives once, few, many or a size class.

v_gene: TRBV6-1; d_gene: -; j_gene: TRBJ1-4; abundance: -; CDR3aa: CASSGNNWEKLFF; CDR3nt: TGTGCCAGCAGTGGGAATAATTGGGAAAAACTGTTTTTT
v_gene: TRBV29-1; d_gene: -; j_gene: TRBJ2-7; abundance: -; CDR3aa: CSARVGGTVSSYEQYF; CDR3nt: TGCAGCGCCCGTGTGGGAGGGACAGTTTCCTCCTACGAGCAGTACTTC
v_gene: TRBV18; d_gene: -; j_gene: TRBJ2-7; abundance: -; CDR3aa: CASSPGGPYEQYF; CDR3nt: TGTGCCAGCTCACCAGGGGGGCCCTACGAGCAGTACTTC
v_gene: TRBV19; d_gene: TRBD2; j_gene: TRBJ2-1; abundance: -; CDR3aa: CASSKTSGGAGEQFF; CDR3nt: TGTGCCAGTAGTAAGACTAGCGGGGGGGCGGGTGAGCAGTTCTTC
v_gene: TRBV7-2; d_gene: -; j_gene: TRBJ2-3; abundance: -; CDR3aa: CASSLFSEDTQYF; CDR3nt: TGTGCCAGCAGCTTGTTTTCGGAAGATACGCAGTATTTT
v_gene: TRBV7-9; d_gene: -; j_gene: TRBJ2-7; abundance: -; CDR3aa: CASSRGSEYEQYF; CDR3nt: TGTGCCAGCAGCCGCGGGTCGGAATACGAGCAGTACTTC
v_gene: TRBV18; d_gene: TRBD2; j_gene: TRBJ2-5; abundance: -; CDR3aa: CASSPQASGVTGETQYF; CDR3nt: TGTGCCAGCTCACCACAGGCTAGCGGTGTAACGGGGGAGACCCAGTACTTC
v_gene: TRBV15; d_gene: -; j_gene: TRBJ1-2; abundance: -; CDR3aa: CATSRDTRGGSYGYTF; CDR3nt: TGTGCCACCAGCAGAGATACTAGGGGGGGAAGCTATGGCTACACCTTC
v_gene: TRBV27; d_gene: TRBD1; j_gene: TRBJ1-2; abundance: -; CDR3aa: CASSWGQGLDGYTF; CDR3nt: TGTGCCAGCAGTTGGGGACAGGGTTTGGATGGCTACACCTTC
v_gene: TRBV7-8; d_gene: -; j_gene: TRBJ1-5; abundance: -; CDR3aa: CASRPIGSQGQPQHF; CDR3nt: TGTGCCAGCAGGCCGATAGGGAGCCAAGGTCAGCCCCAGCATTTT
v_gene: TRBV5-4; d_gene: TRBD2; j_gene: TRBJ2-3; abundance: -; CDR3aa: CASSLVSSGGRDTQYF; CDR3nt: TGTGCCAGCAGCTTGGTGTCTAGCGGGGGGAGGGATACGCAGTATTTT
v_gene: TRBV4-3; d_gene: -; j_gene: TRBJ2-7; abundance: -; CDR3aa: CASSQDQIGDFYEQYF; CDR3nt: TGCGCCAGCAGCCAAGATCAGATCGGGGACTTCTACGAGCAGTACTTC
v_gene: TRBV7-9; d_gene: -; j_gene: TRBJ1-6; abundance: -; CDR3aa: CASSLVADGGNSPLHF; CDR3nt: TGTGCCAGCAGCTTAGTTGCGGACGGCGGGAATTCACCCCTCCACTTT
v_gene: TRBV6-6; d_gene: -; j_gene: TRBJ2-3; abundance: -; CDR3aa: CASSHSGVGTDTQYF; CDR3nt: TGTGCCAGCAGTCACTCAGGGGTGGGCACAGATACGCAGTATTTT
v_gene: TRBV7-2; d_gene: TRBD1; j_gene: TRBJ2-7; abundance: -; CDR3aa: CASSLLTGGYEQYF; CDR3nt: TGTGCCAGCAGCTTATTGACAGGGGGTTACGAGCAGTACTTC
v_gene: TRBV30; d_gene: TRBD1; j_gene: TRBJ2-3; abundance: once; CDR3aa: CAWSGRQGTPDTQYF; CDR3nt: TGTGCCTGGAGTGGGAGACAGGGGACGCCAGATACGCAGTATTTT
v_gene: TRBV5-1; d_gene: -; j_gene: TRBJ2-2; abundance: -; CDR3aa: CASSLSGATGELFF; CDR3nt: TGCGCCAGCAGCTTGTCGGGGGCCACCGGGGAGCTGTTTTTT
v_gene: TRBV6-6; d_gene: -; j_gene: TRBJ1-1; abundance: -; CDR3aa: CASSYLGRKNTEAFF; CDR3nt: TGTGCCAGCAGTTACCTGGGACGGAAGAACACTGAAGCTTTCTTT
v_gene: TRBV5-1; d_gene: -; j_gene: TRBJ2-7; abundance: -; CDR3aa: CASSLAPSTPYEQYF; CDR3nt: TGCGCCAGCAGCTTGGCTCCTTCTACCCCCTACGAGCAGTACTTC